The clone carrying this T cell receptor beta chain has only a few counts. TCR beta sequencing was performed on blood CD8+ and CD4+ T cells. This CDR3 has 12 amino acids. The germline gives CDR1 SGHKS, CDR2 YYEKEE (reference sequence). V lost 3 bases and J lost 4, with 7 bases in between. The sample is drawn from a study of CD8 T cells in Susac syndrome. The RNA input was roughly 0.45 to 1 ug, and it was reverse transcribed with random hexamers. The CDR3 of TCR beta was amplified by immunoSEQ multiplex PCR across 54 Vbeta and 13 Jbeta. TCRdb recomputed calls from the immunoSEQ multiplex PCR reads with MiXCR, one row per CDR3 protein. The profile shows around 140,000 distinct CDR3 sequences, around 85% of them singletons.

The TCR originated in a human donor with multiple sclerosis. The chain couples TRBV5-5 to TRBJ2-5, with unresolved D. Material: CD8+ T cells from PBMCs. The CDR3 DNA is TGTGCCAGCAGCTGGAATGCAGAGACCCAGTACTTC. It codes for CASSWNAETQYF. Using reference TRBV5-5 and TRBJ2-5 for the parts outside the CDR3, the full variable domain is DAGVTQSPTHLIKTRGQQVTLRCSPISGHKSVSWYQQVLGQGPQFIFQYYEKEERGRGNFPDRFSARQFPNYSSELNVNALLLGDSALYLCASSWNAETQYFGPGTRLLVL.